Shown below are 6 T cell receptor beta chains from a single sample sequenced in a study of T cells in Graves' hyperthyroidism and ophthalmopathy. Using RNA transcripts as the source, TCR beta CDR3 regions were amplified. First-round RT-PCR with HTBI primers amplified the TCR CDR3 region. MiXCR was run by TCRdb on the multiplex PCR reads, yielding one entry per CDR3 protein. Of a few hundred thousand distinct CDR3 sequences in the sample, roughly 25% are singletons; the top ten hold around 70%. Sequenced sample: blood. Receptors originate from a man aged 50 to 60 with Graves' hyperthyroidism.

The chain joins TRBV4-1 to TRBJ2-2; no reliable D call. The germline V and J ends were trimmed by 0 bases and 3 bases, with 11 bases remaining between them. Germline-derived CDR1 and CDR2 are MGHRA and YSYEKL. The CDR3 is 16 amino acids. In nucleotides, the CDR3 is TGCGCCAGCAGCCAAGAAGCCGGGTGGGACACCGGGGAGCTGTTTTTT. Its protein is CASSQEAGWDTGELFF.

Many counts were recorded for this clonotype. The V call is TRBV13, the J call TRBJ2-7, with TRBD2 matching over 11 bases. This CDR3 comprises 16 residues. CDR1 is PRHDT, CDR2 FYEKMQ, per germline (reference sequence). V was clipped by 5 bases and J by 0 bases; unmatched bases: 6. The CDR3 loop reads CASSARLAGSSYEQYF. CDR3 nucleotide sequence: TGTGCCAGCAGCGCCCGACTAGCGGGATCCTCCTACGAGCAGTACTTC.

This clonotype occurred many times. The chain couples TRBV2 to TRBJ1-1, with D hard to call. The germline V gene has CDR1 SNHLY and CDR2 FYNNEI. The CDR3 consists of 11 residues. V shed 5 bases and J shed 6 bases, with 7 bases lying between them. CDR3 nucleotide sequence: TGTGCCAGCAGTAGTTCCCCTGAAGCTTTCTTT. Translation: CASSSSPEAFF. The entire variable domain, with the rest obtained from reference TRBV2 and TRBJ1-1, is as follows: EPEVTQTPSHQVTQMGQEVILRCVPISNHLYFYWYRQILGQKVEFLVSFYNNEISEKSEIFDDQFSVERPDGSNFTLKIRSTKLEDSAMYFCASSSSPEAFFGQGTRLTVV.

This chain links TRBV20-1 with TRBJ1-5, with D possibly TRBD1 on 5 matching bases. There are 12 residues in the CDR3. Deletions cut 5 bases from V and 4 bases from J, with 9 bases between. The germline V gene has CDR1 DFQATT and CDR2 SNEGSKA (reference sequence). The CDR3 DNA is TGCAGTGCTGGGGCCAATAATCAGCCCCAGCATTTT. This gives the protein CSAGANNQPQHF.

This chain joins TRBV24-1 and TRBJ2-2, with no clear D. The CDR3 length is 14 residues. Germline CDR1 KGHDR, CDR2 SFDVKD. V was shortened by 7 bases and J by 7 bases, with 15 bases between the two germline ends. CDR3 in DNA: TGTGCCACCAGCAAGCTTATGGGGAACGGGGAGCTGTTTTTT. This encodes CATSKLMGNGELFF.

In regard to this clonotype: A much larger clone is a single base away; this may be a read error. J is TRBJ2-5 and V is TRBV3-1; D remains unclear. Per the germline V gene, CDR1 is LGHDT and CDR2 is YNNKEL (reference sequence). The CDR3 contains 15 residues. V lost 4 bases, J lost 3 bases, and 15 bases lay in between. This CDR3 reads CASSLTSSLEETQYF. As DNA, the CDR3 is TGTGCCAGCAGCCTTACCTCCTCGTTAGAAGAGACCCAGTACTTC.